Sequencing of this T cell receptor beta chain was carried out in a study of blood T cells in healthy people across ages. The germline V gene has CDR1 MNHEY and CDR2 SMNVEV (reference sequence). CDR3 length: 13 amino acids. Then a second PCR, running roughly 7 to 11 cycles, was carried out with a sample-barcoded 5' primer and a J-beta primer mix. TCRdb called the 5' RACE reads again in MiXCR, with one record for every CDR3 protein. Of 550,000 to 800,000 distinct CDR3 sequences in the sample, about 21% were seen once. The sample taken for sequencing was blood. This clonotype was sampled from a man aged 65-85 years in good health. V usage is TRBV27 and J usage is TRBJ2-5; maybe TRBD2 (5 bases). The J call may be incorrect, as the DNA end agrees better with TRBJ2-7. For the CDR3, the DNA is TGTGCCAGCTTGGACTTACTGCCCTACGAGCAGTACTTC. Amino acids: CASLDLLPYEQYF.